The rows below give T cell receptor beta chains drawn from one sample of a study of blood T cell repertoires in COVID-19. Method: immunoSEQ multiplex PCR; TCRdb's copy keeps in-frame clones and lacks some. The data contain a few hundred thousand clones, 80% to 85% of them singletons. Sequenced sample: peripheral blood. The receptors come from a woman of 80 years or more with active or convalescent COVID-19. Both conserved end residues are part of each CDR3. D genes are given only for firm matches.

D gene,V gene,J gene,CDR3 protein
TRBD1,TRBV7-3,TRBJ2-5,CASSPTGGTGWKETQYF
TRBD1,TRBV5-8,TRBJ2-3,CASSQTGVRNTQYF
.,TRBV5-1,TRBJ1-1,CASSSQVQNTEAFF
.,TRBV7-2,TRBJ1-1,CASSLLGDKTFF
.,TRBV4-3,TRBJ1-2,CASSQGLGGGNYGYTF
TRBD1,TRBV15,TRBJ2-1,CATSRGQGWEQFF
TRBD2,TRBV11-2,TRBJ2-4,CASSFPGLASYF
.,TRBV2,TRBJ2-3,CASNLVETDTQYF
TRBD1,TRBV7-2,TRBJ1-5,CASSSGGQGVNQPQHF
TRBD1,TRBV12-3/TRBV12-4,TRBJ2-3,CASSLKGTGTQYF
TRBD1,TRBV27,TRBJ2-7,CASSFGPGTGDEQYF
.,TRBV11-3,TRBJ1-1,CASSLVAPGEAFF
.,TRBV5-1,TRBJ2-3,CASSPLRENTDTQYF
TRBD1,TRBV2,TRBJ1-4,CASSRTGALNEKLFF
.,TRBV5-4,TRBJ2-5,CASSGGGIQETQYF
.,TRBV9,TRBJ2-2,CASSAQGTGELFF
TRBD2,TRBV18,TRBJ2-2,CASSPKAGANGELFF
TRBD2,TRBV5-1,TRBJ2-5,CASSLGTSGGTGETQYF
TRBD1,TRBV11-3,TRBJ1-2,CASSMRQGDGYTF
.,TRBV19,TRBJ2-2,CASSIDTFIARANTGELFF
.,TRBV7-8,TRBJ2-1,CASSFREGSYNEQFF
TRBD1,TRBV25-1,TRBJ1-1,CASPDREIAEAFF
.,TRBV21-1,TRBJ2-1,CAGRWDRDRGDYNEQFF
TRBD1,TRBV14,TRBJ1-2,CASSQASFVGTGDHYTF
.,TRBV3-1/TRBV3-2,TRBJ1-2,CASSQGEYYGYTF
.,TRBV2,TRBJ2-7,CASHHRHLYEQYF
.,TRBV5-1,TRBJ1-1,CASSGHSGGGGTEAFF
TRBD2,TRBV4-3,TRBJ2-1,CASSQDRWGGYNEQFF
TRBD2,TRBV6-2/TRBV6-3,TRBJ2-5,CASSRAGGFQETQYF
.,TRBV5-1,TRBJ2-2,CASRRDWRGGELFF
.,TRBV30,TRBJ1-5,CAWSGNPGQPQHF
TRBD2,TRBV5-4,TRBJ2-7,CASSLASGASYEQYF
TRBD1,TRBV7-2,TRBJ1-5,CASSRDRDQPQHF
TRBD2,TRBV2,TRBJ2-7,CASNTRLAGRYEQYF
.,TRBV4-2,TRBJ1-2,CASSQDEIRGGYTF
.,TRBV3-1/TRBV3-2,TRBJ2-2,CASSQEPGSRGGELFF
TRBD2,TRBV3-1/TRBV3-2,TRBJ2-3,CASSQGPDVNSGVCTDTQYF
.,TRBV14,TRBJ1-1,CASSQDNIKHFYLEAFF
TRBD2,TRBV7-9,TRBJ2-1,CASSSLPGLAGHQGNEQFF
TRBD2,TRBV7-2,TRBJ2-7,CASSLSSGGYEQYF
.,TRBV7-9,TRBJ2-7,CASSSGRSTGETYEQYF
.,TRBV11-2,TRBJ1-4,CASSSFRPLGSEKLFF
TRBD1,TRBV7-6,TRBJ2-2,CASSSVGTGAGELFF
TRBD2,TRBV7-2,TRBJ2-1,CASTYLAGGRNEQFF
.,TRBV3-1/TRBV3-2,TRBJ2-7,CASSQYYEQYF
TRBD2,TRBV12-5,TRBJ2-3,CASGPGLAGTDTQYF
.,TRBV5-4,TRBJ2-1,CASSFINEQFF
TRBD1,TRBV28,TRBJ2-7,CASKLGGTGIYGQYF